The clone carrying this T cell receptor (beta chain) came up once. Original processing notes: Amplification of reference gene primers provided the estimated nucleated cell counts. This table comes from immunoSEQ multiplex PCR, and its TCRdb copy is limited to in-frame clones, with some not included. That table is the source of V, J and clone size, and D and trimming were worked out from the DNA. The sample shows 280,000 or so clones, 85% to 90% of them seen only once. This entry is derived from a study of blood T cell repertoires in COVID-19. This CDR3 is 13 amino acids long. V was clipped by 1 base and J by 3 bases, with 7 bases between them. Germline CDR1 is SGHTA and CDR2 is FQGNSA.

The sample was peripheral blood. The V gene is TRBV7-2, the J gene TRBJ2-7; tentatively, D is TRBD1 (5 bases). The source of this sequence is a human donor in a cohort sampled during active COVID-19. This chain's CDR3 is CASSLGQNYEQYF. CDR3 DNA sequence: TGTGCCAGCAGCTTAGGACAGAACTACGAGCAGTACTTC. The full variable domain, in which reference TRBV7-2 and TRBJ2-7 provide the parts outside the CDR3, is GAGVSQSPSNKVTEKGKDVELRCDPISGHTALYWYRQSLGQGLEFLIYFQGNSAPDKSGLPSDRFSAERTGGSVSTLTIQRTQQEDSAVYLCASSLGQNYEQYFGPGTRLTVT.